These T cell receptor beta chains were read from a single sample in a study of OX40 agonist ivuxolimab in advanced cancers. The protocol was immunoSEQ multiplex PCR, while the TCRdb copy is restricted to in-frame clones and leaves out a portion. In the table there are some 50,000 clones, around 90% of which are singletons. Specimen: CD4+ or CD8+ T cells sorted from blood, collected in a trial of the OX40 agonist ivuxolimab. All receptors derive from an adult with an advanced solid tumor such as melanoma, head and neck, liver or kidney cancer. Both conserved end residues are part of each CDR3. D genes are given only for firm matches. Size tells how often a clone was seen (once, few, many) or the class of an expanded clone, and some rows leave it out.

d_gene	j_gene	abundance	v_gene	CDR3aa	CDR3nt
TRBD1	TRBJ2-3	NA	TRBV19	CASSNFGTVSDTQYF	TGTGCCAGTAGCAACTTCGGGACAGTGTCAGATACGCAGTATTTT
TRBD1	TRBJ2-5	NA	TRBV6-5	CASSWTGAGETQYF	TGTGCCAGCAGTTGGACAGGGGCAGGGGAGACCCAGTACTTC
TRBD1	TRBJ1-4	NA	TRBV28	CASSLPGQSATNEKLFF	TGTGCCAGCAGTTTACCGGGACAGTCGGCAACTAATGAAAAACTGTTTTTT
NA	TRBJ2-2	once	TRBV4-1	CASSQAQNTGELFF	TGCGCCAGCAGCCAAGCTCAAAACACCGGGGAGCTGTTTTTT
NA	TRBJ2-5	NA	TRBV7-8	CASSLGVGETQYF	TGTGCCAGCAGCTTAGGGGTCGGGGAGACCCAGTACTTC
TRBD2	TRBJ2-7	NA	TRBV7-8	CASSLSETSGYEQYF	TGTGCCAGCAGCCTTTCAGAGACTAGCGGATACGAGCAGTACTTC
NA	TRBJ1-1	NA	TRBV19	CASSISPLTEAFF	TGTGCCAGTAGTATAAGCCCCCTCACTGAAGCTTTCTTT
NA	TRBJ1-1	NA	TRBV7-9	CASSPNEGSEAFF	TGTGCCAGCAGCCCGAATGAGGGGTCTGAAGCTTTCTTT
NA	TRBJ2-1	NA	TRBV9	CASSVVSGPNEQFF	TGTGCCAGCAGCGTAGTCTCAGGGCCCAATGAGCAGTTCTTC
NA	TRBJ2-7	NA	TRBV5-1	CASSFGGYEQYF	TGCGCCAGCAGCTTTGGTGGCTACGAGCAGTACTTC
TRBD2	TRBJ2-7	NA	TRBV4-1	CASSQDPSGGASDEQYF	TGCGCCAGCAGCCAAGATCCAAGCGGGGGGGCTTCCGACGAGCAGTACTTC
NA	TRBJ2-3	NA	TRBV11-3	CASSFPGEDTQYF	TGTGCCAGCAGCTTCCCCGGGGAGGATACGCAGTATTTT
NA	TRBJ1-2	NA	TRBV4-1	CASTVDRGSNYGYTF	TGCGCCAGCACTGTAGACAGAGGTTCTAACTATGGCTACACCTTC
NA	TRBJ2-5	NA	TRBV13	CASSSDGRQETQYF	TGTGCCAGCAGTTCCGACGGTAGACAAGAGACCCAGTACTTC
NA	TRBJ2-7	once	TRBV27	CASSLSLGALDEQYF	TGTGCCAGCAGTTTATCATTAGGGGCCCTCGACGAGCAGTACTTC